This TCR beta chain was captured in a study of Graves' ophthalmopathy and Graves' hyperthyroidism. Using RNA transcripts, the TCR beta CDR3 regions were amplified. The workflow started with a first-round RT-PCR run with HTBI primers and then moved on to a second-round multiplex PCR. TCRdb used MiXCR to reprocess the multiplex PCR reads, holding one entry per CDR3 protein. The repertoire includes about 230,000 distinct CDR3 sequences, around 50% of them detected once, and about 45% sits in the top ten. This CDR3 has 14 residues. The germline gives CDR1 DFQATT, CDR2 SNEGSKA (reference sequence). V shed 6 bases and J 5 bases; nucleotides not matched to a gene: 9.

The sequencing sample was made of peripheral blood. The V and J genes are TRBV20-1 and TRBJ2-7; 11 bases fit TRBD1. The receptor was derived from an adult man with Graves' ophthalmopathy. In nucleotides, the CDR3 is TGCAGTGCAGCTTCCGGGACAGGGGGGAACGAGCAGTACTTC. Translating gives CSAASGTGGNEQYF.